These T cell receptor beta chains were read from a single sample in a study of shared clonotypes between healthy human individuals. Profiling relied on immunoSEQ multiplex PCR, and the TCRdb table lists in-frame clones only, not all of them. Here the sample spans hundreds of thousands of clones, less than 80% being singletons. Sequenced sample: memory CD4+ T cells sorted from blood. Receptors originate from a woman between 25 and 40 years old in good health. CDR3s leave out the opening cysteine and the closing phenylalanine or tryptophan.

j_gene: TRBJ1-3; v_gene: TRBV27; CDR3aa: ASRTGNSGNTIY
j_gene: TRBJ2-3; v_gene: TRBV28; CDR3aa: ASSRTAGSFSTDTQY
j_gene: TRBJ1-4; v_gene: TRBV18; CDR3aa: ASSPRDREKLF
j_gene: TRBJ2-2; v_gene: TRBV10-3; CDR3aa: AIRSASGNTGELF
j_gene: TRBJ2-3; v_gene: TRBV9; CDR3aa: ASSRDRGGSGTDTQY
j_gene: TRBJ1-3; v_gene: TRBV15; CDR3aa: ATSPESRVSGNTIY
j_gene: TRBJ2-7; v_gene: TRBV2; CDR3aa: ASRTGVNYEQY
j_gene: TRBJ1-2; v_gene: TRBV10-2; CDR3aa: ASSGQFYGYT
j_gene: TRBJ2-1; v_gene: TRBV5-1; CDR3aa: ASSQGLAGDNEQF
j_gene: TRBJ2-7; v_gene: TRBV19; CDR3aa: ASGASGSYEQY
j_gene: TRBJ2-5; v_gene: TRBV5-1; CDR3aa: ASSFPGEARTQY
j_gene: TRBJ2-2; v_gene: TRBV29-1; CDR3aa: SVGRTTNTGELF
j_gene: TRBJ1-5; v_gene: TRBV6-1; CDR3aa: ASSEPGQGFWNQPQH
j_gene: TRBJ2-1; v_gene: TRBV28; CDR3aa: ASSLAAGGLREQF
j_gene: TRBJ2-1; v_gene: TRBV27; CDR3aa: ASSLSIRLAGGNNEQF
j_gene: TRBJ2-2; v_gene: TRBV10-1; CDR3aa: ASGTGDTRELF
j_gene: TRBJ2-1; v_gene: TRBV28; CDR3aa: ASNDRGQYNEQF
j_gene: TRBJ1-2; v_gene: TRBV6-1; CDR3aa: ASSVIKDDYGYT
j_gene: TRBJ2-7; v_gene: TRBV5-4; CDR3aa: ASSLYEGGGYEQY
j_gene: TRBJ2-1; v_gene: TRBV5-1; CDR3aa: ASSVTSGAYNEQF
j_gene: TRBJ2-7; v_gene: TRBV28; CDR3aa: ASRTLTSGTFKEQY
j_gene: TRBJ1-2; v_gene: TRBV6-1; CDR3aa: ASSERAGGYGYT
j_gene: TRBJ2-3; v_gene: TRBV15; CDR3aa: ATSRPSREPDTQY
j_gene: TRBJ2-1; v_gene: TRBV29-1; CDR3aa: SYSGTTSYNEQF
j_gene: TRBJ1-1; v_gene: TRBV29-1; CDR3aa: SVSRGGLNTEAF
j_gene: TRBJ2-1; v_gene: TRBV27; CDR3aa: ASSPWTSNEQF
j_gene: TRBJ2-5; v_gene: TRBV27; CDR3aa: ARGRGLETQY
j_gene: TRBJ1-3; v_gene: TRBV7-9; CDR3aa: ASSVQSSGNTIY
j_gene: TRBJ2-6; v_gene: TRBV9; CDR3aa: ASSVFTGTRFSGANVLT
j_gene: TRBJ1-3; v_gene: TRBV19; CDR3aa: ASRLQGSGSGNTIY
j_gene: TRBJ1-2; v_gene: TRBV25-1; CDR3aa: ASSSALRHYGYT
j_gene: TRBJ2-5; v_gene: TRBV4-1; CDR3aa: ASSQAGVYQETQY
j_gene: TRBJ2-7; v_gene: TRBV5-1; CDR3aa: ASQGTVYEQY
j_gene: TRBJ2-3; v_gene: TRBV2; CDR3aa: ARTTEPQNTQY
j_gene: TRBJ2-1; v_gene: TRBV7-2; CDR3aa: ASSIGSMTYNEQF
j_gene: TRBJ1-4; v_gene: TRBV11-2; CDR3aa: ASSLGRRGEKLF
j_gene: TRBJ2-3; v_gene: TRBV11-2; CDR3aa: ASSRTDTQY
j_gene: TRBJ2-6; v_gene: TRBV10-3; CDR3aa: AISRDSRDSGANVLT
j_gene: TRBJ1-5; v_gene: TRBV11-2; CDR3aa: ASSLYGGTANQPQH
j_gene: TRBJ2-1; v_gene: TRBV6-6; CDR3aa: ATTRSGSGSHEQF
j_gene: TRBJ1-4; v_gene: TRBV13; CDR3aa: ASSLQGRKPEKLF
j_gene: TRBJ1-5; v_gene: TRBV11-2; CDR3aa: ASSQDRHQPQH
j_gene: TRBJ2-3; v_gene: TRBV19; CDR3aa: ASSIGGVNGADTQY
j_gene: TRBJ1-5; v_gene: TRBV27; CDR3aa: ASRMGAGNNQPQH